Here is one T cell receptor (beta chain) with its context. Its antigen is currently not known. Per-base qualities were not stored, and no clone one base away is much larger. Sequences MNHNY (CDR1) and SVGAGI (CDR2) are obtained from the germline V gene (reference sequence). A distance of 17 bases separates the germline ends of V and J, which lose 7 bases and 4 bases respectively. The CDR3 runs 14 residues from the cysteine to the phenylalanine. Only the CDR3 portion is preserved as DNA: 42 bases, with reading frame beginning at the first base. The data are from a study of T cell clonotyping in hematopoietic cell transplantation (TCRdb year 2021). About the full investigation: The study collected 120 to 150 blood samples from 35 consecutive transplant recipients and their related donors. Patients were recruited between September 2015 and early 2017 and followed until late 2020 or death. Study-wide findings and limitations: Sample size was limited, and cells were not sorted, so CD4 and CD8 repertoire contributions could not be separated. Donor and pretransplant recipient Inverse Simpson Index values predicted broader posttransplant TCR repertoire diversity. Only a small fraction of recipient repertoires overlapped donor repertoires, with over 97% appearing de novo at the given depth. After transplant, TCR diversity in recipients dropped, and pathologically expanded clonotypes climbed progressively between day 30 and day 180.

For TCR beta sequencing, blood samples came from the related transplant donors. Nuclei Lysis Solution was used to extract genomic DNA from fresh or cryopreserved unfractionated peripheral blood mononuclear cells. With the immunoSEQ assay, which is a bias-controlled multiplex PCR relying on V- and J-specific primers, TCR beta CDR3 regions were amplified from genomic DNA. A second PCR step added a proprietary barcode and Illumina adapter sequences to the CDR3 amplicons. An Illumina MiSeq instrument was used to sequence the CDR3 libraries. Per the source publication's procedure: Export and quality control were performed with immunoSEQ Analyzer 3.0, and downstream analyses were performed with R Bioconductor and Immunarch. Only productive rearrangements in the normalized downsampled data set went into calculating the repertoire metrics. In the normalized cohort, a clonotype counted as pathologically expanded if the clonotype was larger than 5 templates. The Inverse Simpson Index served as the measure of repertoire diversity. To capture all clonotypes, the CMV-specificity analyses were run on the non-normalized data set. TCRdb holds this immuneACCESS table with in-frame rearrangements only. Some clones are missing; in checked studies, unresolved V genes explain under half, and the rest has no known cause. That table supplies the V and J calls and clone size; D and trimming were determined from the DNA. The sample table lists about 69,000 clones, around 94% of them with a count of one. Together, the top ten hold around 1.6% of the sample.

The TCR originated in a man in his fifties in good health. Some clones in this sample may be carry-over from other donors' samples. The chain uses TRBV6-6 and TRBJ2-7; TRBD2 might be the D gene, on 6 matching bases. The specimen was peripheral blood mononuclear cells. The DNA sequence is given as TGTGCCAGCACCCAGGGAGGCTGGGAATACGAGCAGTACTTC. Its amino acids are CASTQGGWEYEQYF.